The rows below give T cell receptor beta chains drawn from one sample of a study of blood T cell repertoires in COVID-19. The protocol was immunoSEQ multiplex PCR, while the TCRdb copy is restricted to in-frame clones and leaves out a portion. The sample carries fewer than 60,000 clones, approximately 84% recorded once. The sequenced sample was peripheral blood. The receptors were sampled from a human donor in a cohort sampled during active COVID-19. Both conserved end residues are part of each CDR3. Each record gives: CDR3 protein, CDR3 DNA, J gene, D gene, clone size, V gene. D genes are given only for firm matches. Clone size is given for some rows only: seen once, a few or many times, or a class if the clone is expanded.

cdr3_aa: CASSERRRGRALWQFF
cdr3_nt: TGTGCCAGCAGTGAACGCCGGCGCGGGAGGGCCTTATGGCAGTTCTTC
j_call: TRBJ2-1
d_call: TRBD2
clone_size: -
v_call: TRBV6-1

cdr3_aa: CASSDPPGSGSLPDTQYF
cdr3_nt: TGCGCCAGCAGTGACCCGCCTGGTAGCGGGAGCCTCCCAGATACGCAGTATTTT
j_call: TRBJ2-3
d_call: TRBD2
clone_size: -
v_call: TRBV10-1

cdr3_aa: CVRSPQRQVGDTEAFF
cdr3_nt: TGTGTCAGAAGCCCACAAAGACAGGTAGGGGACACTGAAGCTTTCTTT
j_call: TRBJ1-1
d_call: -
clone_size: -
v_call: TRBV7-5

cdr3_aa: CASSLAGGGETQYF
cdr3_nt: TGCGCCAGCAGCTTGGCCGGGGGTGGGGAGACCCAGTACTTC
j_call: TRBJ2-5
d_call: -
clone_size: -
v_call: TRBV5-1

cdr3_aa: CASSGTGGSGNTIYF
cdr3_nt: TGTGCCAGCAGCGGAACAGGAGGGTCTGGAAACACCATATATTTT
j_call: TRBJ1-3
d_call: -
clone_size: -
v_call: TRBV5-5

cdr3_aa: CASQGSNQPQHF
cdr3_nt: TGTGCCAGCCAGGGGAGCAATCAGCCCCAGCATTTT
j_call: TRBJ1-5
d_call: -
clone_size: -
v_call: TRBV2

cdr3_aa: CASSRDIEETQYF
cdr3_nt: TGTGCCAGTAGCCGGGACATTGAAGAGACCCAGTACTTC
j_call: TRBJ2-5
d_call: -
clone_size: -
v_call: TRBV19

cdr3_aa: CASSYQYRDGTQYF
cdr3_nt: TGTGCCAGCAGTTATCAATACAGGGATGGGACCCAGTACTTC
j_call: TRBJ2-5
d_call: -
clone_size: -
v_call: TRBV6-5

cdr3_aa: CASSTEPRVNTGELFF
cdr3_nt: TGTGCCAGCAGCACGGAACCCAGGGTGAACACCGGGGAGCTGTTTTTT
j_call: TRBJ2-2
d_call: -
clone_size: -
v_call: TRBV9

cdr3_aa: CASKVLQGTGELFF
cdr3_nt: TGTGCCAGTAAGGTTCTCCAGGGGACCGGGGAGCTGTTTTTT
j_call: TRBJ2-2
d_call: -
clone_size: -
v_call: TRBV2

cdr3_aa: CASSTLAGGGVGEQFF
cdr3_nt: TGTGCCAGTAGTACCCTAGCGGGGGGCGGGGTAGGGGAGCAGTTCTTC
j_call: TRBJ2-1
d_call: TRBD2
clone_size: once
v_call: TRBV19

cdr3_aa: CASSINSYNEQFF
cdr3_nt: TGTGCCAGTAGTATAAACAGCTACAATGAGCAGTTCTTC
j_call: TRBJ2-1
d_call: -
clone_size: -
v_call: TRBV19

cdr3_aa: CAWRDRGYEQYF
cdr3_nt: TGTGCCTGGCGGGACAGGGGGTACGAGCAGTACTTC
j_call: TRBJ2-7
d_call: TRBD1
clone_size: -
v_call: TRBV30

cdr3_aa: CATSRDSPGGYNEQFF
cdr3_nt: TGTGCCACCAGCAGAGATTCGCCGGGAGGGTACAATGAGCAGTTCTTC
j_call: TRBJ2-1
d_call: TRBD2
clone_size: -
v_call: TRBV15

cdr3_aa: CASRAGTGDTGELFF
cdr3_nt: TGTGCCAGCAGAGCCGGGACAGGAGACACCGGGGAGCTGTTTTTT
j_call: TRBJ2-2
d_call: TRBD1
clone_size: -
v_call: TRBV2

cdr3_aa: CASSYSAGQGFDTQYF
cdr3_nt: TGTGCCAGCAGTTACTCTGCGGGACAGGGTTTCGATACGCAGTATTTT
j_call: TRBJ2-3
d_call: TRBD1
clone_size: -
v_call: TRBV6-2/TRBV6-3

cdr3_aa: CASSARLGGGADTQYF
cdr3_nt: TGTGCCAGCAGCGCACGTTTGGGCGGGGGGGCAGATACGCAGTATTTT
j_call: TRBJ2-3
d_call: TRBD2
clone_size: -
v_call: TRBV7-3

cdr3_aa: CASSPDRGLEYF
cdr3_nt: TGTGCCAGCAGTCCGGACAGGGGGTTGGAGTACTTC
j_call: TRBJ2-7
d_call: TRBD1
clone_size: -
v_call: TRBV2

cdr3_aa: CASSRKGLRQDTQYF
cdr3_nt: TGTGCCAGCAGTCGGAAGGGACTCCGCCAGGATACGCAGTATTTT
j_call: TRBJ2-3
d_call: -
clone_size: -
v_call: TRBV27

cdr3_aa: CAGQRQGTGNTIYF
cdr3_nt: TGTGCCGGCCAAAGACAGGGAACTGGAAACACCATATATTTT
j_call: TRBJ1-3
d_call: TRBD1
clone_size: -
v_call: TRBV10-3

cdr3_aa: CASSILAGTDTQYF
cdr3_nt: TGTGCCAGTAGTATACTAGCGGGCACAGATACGCAGTATTTT
j_call: TRBJ2-3
d_call: TRBD2
clone_size: -
v_call: TRBV19

cdr3_aa: CASSRGLVSGNTIYF
cdr3_nt: TGTGCCAGCAGCCGGGGCTTAGTTTCTGGAAACACCATATATTTT
j_call: TRBJ1-3
d_call: -
clone_size: -
v_call: TRBV3-1/TRBV3-2

cdr3_aa: CASSLPDTRGYTF
cdr3_nt: TGTGCCAGCAGCTTGCCGGACACACGAGGCTACACCTTC
j_call: TRBJ1-2
d_call: -
clone_size: -
v_call: TRBV11-2

cdr3_aa: CASSTQGTGELFF
cdr3_nt: TGTGCCAGCTCAACCCAGGGAACCGGGGAGCTGTTTTTT
j_call: TRBJ2-2
d_call: -
clone_size: few
v_call: TRBV18

cdr3_aa: CASRLSGQASYEQYF
cdr3_nt: TGTGCCAGTAGACTCTCGGGACAGGCCTCCTACGAGCAGTACTTC
j_call: TRBJ2-7
d_call: TRBD1
clone_size: -
v_call: TRBV19

cdr3_aa: CASSLTGWGTEAFF
cdr3_nt: TGTGCCAGCAGCTTAACAGGGTGGGGCACTGAAGCTTTCTTT
j_call: TRBJ1-1
d_call: -
clone_size: -
v_call: TRBV11-3

cdr3_aa: CASSLDRGLSPLHF
cdr3_nt: TGTGCCAGCAGTTTGGACAGGGGGCTCTCACCCCTCCACTTT
j_call: TRBJ1-6
d_call: TRBD1
clone_size: -
v_call: TRBV27

cdr3_aa: CATVRGTQSYGYTF
cdr3_nt: TGTGCCACCGTCCGGGGGACCCAGAGCTATGGCTACACCTTC
j_call: TRBJ1-2
d_call: -
clone_size: once
v_call: TRBV2

cdr3_aa: CASRRSMNTEAFF
cdr3_nt: TGTGCCAGCAGGAGGTCCATGAACACTGAAGCTTTCTTT
j_call: TRBJ1-1
d_call: -
clone_size: -
v_call: TRBV27

cdr3_aa: CASSLAWGGRYNEQFF
cdr3_nt: TGTGCCAGCAGCTTAGCGTGGGGCGGGAGGTACAATGAGCAGTTCTTC
j_call: TRBJ2-1
d_call: TRBD2
clone_size: few
v_call: TRBV7-8

cdr3_aa: CASSLEAVDTDTQYF
cdr3_nt: TGCGCCAGCAGCTTGGAAGCTGTCGACACAGATACGCAGTATTTT
j_call: TRBJ2-3
d_call: -
clone_size: -
v_call: TRBV5-1

cdr3_aa: CASRGGMNTEAFF
cdr3_nt: TGTGCCAGCCGGGGGGGTATGAACACTGAAGCTTTCTTT
j_call: TRBJ1-1
d_call: -
clone_size: -
v_call: TRBV27

cdr3_aa: CASRLGRFNEKLFF
cdr3_nt: TGTGCCAGCAGGCTAGGGAGATTTAATGAAAAACTGTTTTTT
j_call: TRBJ1-4
d_call: -
clone_size: -
v_call: TRBV6-5